This T cell receptor (beta chain) was recorded in a study of post-analysis software for immune sequencing data. Study information: The cohort encompassed relapsing-remitting, secondary progressive and progressive-relapsing multiple sclerosis disease courses. Study-level results: Significantly lower normalized Chao1 diversity was seen in multiple sclerosis patients than in controls. F measure grouped same-batch samples tightly together. About 5 TRBV segments were significantly more frequent in patients than in controls. TRBV5-6, TRBV5-1 and TRBV20-1 were among these segments.

As for this clonotype: Its target is unknown.

Germline V lookup: CDR1 SQVTM, CDR2 ANQGSEA. V shed 6 bases, J shed 2 bases, and the junction held 10 bases outside the gene matches. The CDR3 is 15 amino acids. Each TCR beta cDNA library carried unique molecular identifiers. TCRdb reprocessed the PCR reads via MiXCR and lists one record per CDR3 protein. In the table there are some 690,000 distinct CDR3 sequences, roughly 27% of which are singletons. The sequencing sample was made of blood. The sequence was obtained from a girl aged 10 to 17 with multiple sclerosis. The genes are TRBV29-1 and TRBJ1-1, with 9 bases identical to TRBD1. CDR3 DNA sequence: TGCAGCGTGGGCGACAGGGGGGTACGAAACACTGAAGCTTTCTTT. Protein sequence: CSVGDRGVRNTEAFF.